This TCR beta chain was sequenced in a study of blood T cell repertoires in COVID-19 (TCRdb year 2020). About the investigation overall: Samples covering the acute and convalescent phases of COVID-19 were provided by collaborators in the United States, Italy and Spain. The material from the prospective study consisted of cDNA or gDNA derived from T cells, B-cell-depleted T cells, or PBMCs. Samples were obtained from the ongoing ImmuneRACE study (first 160 participants) and from 1,200 or so subjects provided by 6 global collaborators. The repertoires were released in a freely available public database intended as a resource for research on the immune response to SARS-CoV-2. Where HLA class I and class II types were available, the types were taken from metadata supplied by the sample provider, not from assay-based typing. Subjects who had been exposed to COVID-19, were actively infected with it, or had recovered from it provided the deeply sampled blood TCRbeta repertoires that made up the dataset. The sample metadata nearly always contained a de-identified subject ID, COVID-19 status, age in years and sex.

On this clone: The antigen it binds to is not known. The record has no base qualities; no much larger clone is one base away.

The collaborating institutions used their own protocols to collect whole blood in K2EDTA tubes. For TCRbeta analysis, collaborators shipped samples in one of three forms: frozen whole blood, isolated PBMCs, or DNA extracted from either of those sample types. The study at large found these results: Clinical and demographic metadata were provided uncurated, with the amount varying by source and participant.

TCRbeta CDR3 regions were amplified from genomic DNA using the immunoSEQ Assay, a bias-controlled multiplex PCR. The authors' analysis ran thus. The number of nucleated cells in each sample was estimated by amplification of reference gene primers within the assay. To quantify the absolute abundance of each unique TCRbeta CDR3 rearrangement, sequence reads were collapsed and filtered. For each sample, productive Simpson clonality was calculated as the square root of Simpson's diversity index across productive rearrangements. TCRdb carries this immuneACCESS record with in-frame sequences only. Its versions omit some clonotypes, under half of them owing to an unresolved V gene in the studies checked, with the rest unexplained. V and J calls and clone size are copied from that table; D and trimming were computed from the DNA. The sample table holds more than 35,000 clones, of which more than 70% were seen once. Around 2.5% of the sample is held by the ten biggest clonotypes.

The cysteine opens and the phenylalanine closes a CDR3 of 13 amino acids. This entry keeps only the CDR3 DNA: 39 bases, framed from base 1. The junction shows trimming of 8 bases on V and 3 bases on J, plus 11 bases between the germline ends. The sequence was collected from a human donor in a cohort sampled during active COVID-19. Source material: peripheral blood. The rearranged chain carries TRBV12-3 or TRBV12-4 and TRBJ1-5; tentative D gene TRBD1, with 5 bases matching. DNA sequence: TGTGCCAGCTCCCGACAGCCCAATCAGCCCCAGCATTTT. This yields the protein CASSRQPNQPQHF.